This T cell receptor beta chain is from a study of blood T cells in healthy people across ages. Whole-study context: Per two T cells, about one barcoded beta molecule was captured through template switching.

Individuals who donated were healthy Caucasians from Russia aged roughly 6 to 95. V was cut by 0 bases and J by 13 bases, with 17 bases left in between. Per the germline V gene, CDR1 is SGHRS and CDR2 is YFSETQ. This CDR3 comprises 14 residues. Through a sample-barcoded 5' primer and a J-beta primer mix, a second PCR was run for roughly 7 to 12 cycles. One entry per CDR3 protein results from TCRdb running MiXCR on the 5' RACE reads. The sample consists of 700,000 to 950,000 distinct CDR3 sequences, roughly 45% of them appearing once. The V gene is TRBV5-1, the J gene TRBJ2-4, with D possibly TRBD2 on 6 matching bases. Specimen: blood. This receptor was taken from a woman between 55 and 75 years old in good health. CDR3 loop: CASSLEGEAYGQYF. CDR3 DNA sequence: TGCGCCAGCAGCTTGGAAGGGGAGGCCTATGGGCAGTACTTC.